Each of the 22 T cell receptor beta chains below was sequenced from the same sample in a study of regulatory T cells in long-lasting Graves disease. Stated time point: persistent/refractory GD, antithyroid drugs over 5 years with positive TRAb. Extracted RNA from PBMCs served as the source of the TCR library. Library construction for TCR beta used iRepertoire HTBI primers and Arm-PCR of CDR3 regions. TCRdb passed the multiplex PCR reads through MiXCR, listing each CDR3 protein once. This sample has some 300,000 distinct CDR3 sequences, with under 25% found just once. The sample in question was peripheral blood mononuclear cells (PBMCs), obtained when the disease was refractory, from a patient treated with antithyroid drugs. The receptors shown here come from a female donor with Graves disease.

This clonotype was recorded many times. This sequence joins TRBV7-2 and TRBJ2-7; 8 bases fit TRBD2. The germline V gene encodes CDR1 SGHTA and CDR2 FQGNSA. There are 15 residues in the CDR3. The ends lost 5 bases at V and 2 bases at J; junction bases unmatched: 8. For the CDR3, the DNA is TGTGCCAGCAGCCCCGGGACTAGTATTCCCTACGAGCAGTACTTC. This sequence encodes CASSPGTSIPYEQYF.

This clonotype has only one observation. The chain has TRBV6-5 and TRBJ2-1, with 9 bases matching TRBD2. The ends lost 0 bases at V and 7 bases at J; junction bases unmatched: 4. The CDR3 runs to 15 residues. The germline V gene has CDR1 MNHEY and CDR2 SVGAGI. The CDR3 DNA reads as TGTGCCAGCAGTTACTCAGCGGGAGGCGGTAATGAGCAGTTCTTC. Translated: CASSYSAGGGNEQFF.

This sequence joins TRBV4-3 and TRBJ2-2, with D possibly matching TRBD1 (6 bases). Germline loops: CDR1 LGHNA, CDR2 YSLEER. This CDR3 has 16 residues. V dropped 0 bases and J dropped 4 bases, with 12 bases sitting between them. In nucleotides, the CDR3 is TGCGCCAGCAGCCAAGAGCGCAGGGGTGGCACCGGGGAGCTGTTTTTT. The encoded protein is CASSQERRGGTGELFF.

This clonotype was found many times. CDR3 in DNA: TGTGCCAGCAGTTTGGGCAGGCCGCCCTACGAGCAGTACTTC. This codes for CASSLGRPPYEQYF. The chain recombines TRBV28 with TRBJ2-7; no reliable D call. Trimming took off 3 bases at V and 2 bases at J, with 11 bases between the two ends. CDR1 and CDR2 (germline): MDHEN, SYDVKM. The CDR3 runs to 14 residues.

The J gene is TRBJ2-3, the V gene TRBV18; the D gene is possibly TRBD1 (5 bases). Germline V CDR1 and CDR2: KGHSH, LQKENI. V gave up 5 bases and J gave up 10 bases, with 22 bases separating them. This CDR3 is built from 15 residues. CDR3 coding DNA: TGTGCCAGCTCAGCGCTTGGACACCGCGGCGATCCGCAGTATTTT. This codes for CASSALGHRGDPQYF.

This clonotype was seen more than once but under ten times. This chain uses TRBV20-1 with TRBJ2-5; D may be TRBD2 (6 bases). The CDR3 covers 12 residues. CDR1 is DFQATT, CDR2 SNEGSKA, per germline (reference sequence). The V end was cut by 4 bases, the J end by 4 bases, with 10 bases between. CDR3 DNA sequence: TGCAGTGCTACCGCAGCGGGAGAGACCCAGTACTTC. Amino acids: CSATAAGETQYF.

The chain is built from TRBV20-1 and TRBJ1-5; no reliable D call. CDR3 length: 14 residues. Trimming removed 0 bases at V and 1 base at J, with 7 bases between. CDR1 is DFQATT and CDR2 is SNEGSKA in the germline V gene (reference sequence). The chain's CDR3 is CSAREVNSNQPQHF. CDR3 bases: TGCAGTGCTAGAGAGGTGAACAGCAATCAGCCCCAGCATTTT.

This clonotype was observed at least ten times. The CDR3 coding sequence is TGTGCCAGCAGCTTTAGGCCGGGACACGGAGAGACCCAGTACTTC. This gives the protein CASSFRPGHGETQYF. This sequence joins TRBV7-2 and TRBJ2-5, with D possibly TRBD1 on 6 matching bases. Deletions cut 3 bases from V and 4 bases from J, with 15 bases between. The CDR3 extends over 15 amino acids. Germline CDR1 is SGHTA and CDR2 is FQGNSA.

The V and J genes are TRBV28 and TRBJ2-5, with a possible D match to TRBD2 (5 bases). The last part of the DNA fits TRBJ2-1 better; the J call may be wrong. The germline V gene has CDR1 MDHEN and CDR2 SYDVKM. The CDR3 has 14 residues. CDR3 protein: CASSSNREFNEQFF. The CDR3 DNA reads TGTGCCAGCAGTTCGAATAGGGAGTTCAATGAGCAGTTCTTC.

The chain carries TRBV4-3 and TRBJ2-7; D is perhaps TRBD2 (5 bases). CDR1 is LGHNA, CDR2 YSLEER, per germline. V was pared by 0 bases and J by 2 bases, with 14 bases between. The CDR3 has 16 residues. The CDR3 protein is CASSQDSAGVTYEQYF. CDR3 bases: TGCGCCAGCAGCCAAGATAGCGCGGGTGTAACCTACGAGCAGTACTTC.

This clonotype has only a few counts. The chain employs TRBV10-2 and TRBJ1-1; D might be TRBD1 (5 bases). Germline assignment: CDR1 WSHSY and CDR2 SAAADI. V shed 3 bases and J shed 5 bases, with 19 bases lying between them. The CDR3 is 16 residues long. CDR3 protein: CASSDGTGTPGTEAFF. CDR3 nucleotides: TGCGCCAGCAGTGATGGGACCGGGACTCCGGGGACTGAAGCTTTCTTT.

This clonotype was counted between two and nine times. The J gene is TRBJ2-2, the V gene TRBV5-6, with D uncertain. The germline CDR1 and CDR2 sequences are SGHDT and YYEEEE. This CDR3 spans 16 amino acids. V lost 4 bases to trimming and J lost 5 bases, with 18 bases between them. The chain's CDR3 is CASSAPATTRTGELFF. CDR3 coding DNA: TGTGCCAGCAGCGCGCCGGCGACAACTCGGACCGGGGAGCTGTTTTTT.

This clonotype was seen only a few times. The genes are TRBV7-2 and TRBJ1-5, with 8 bases identical to TRBD1. V shed 3 bases and J 5 bases; nucleotides not matched to a gene: 6. Per the germline V gene, CDR1 is SGHTA and CDR2 is FQGNSA. The CDR3 sequence is 15 residues long. This CDR3 is CASSFTGTGYQPQHF. CDR3 sequence (DNA): TGTGCCAGCAGCTTCACCGGGACAGGCTATCAGCCCCAGCATTTT.

This clonotype was seen a handful of times. This chain uses TRBV19 with TRBJ2-6; 10 bases line up with TRBD1. The CDR3 totals 18 residues. Germline CDR1 LNHDA, CDR2 SQIVND (reference sequence). The V gene end was trimmed by 3 bases and the J gene end by 2 bases; junction bases not matched to a gene: 7. CDR3 nucleotides: TGTGCCAGTAGTATGGGGGACAGGGGATCGGCTGGGGCCAACGTCCTGACTTTC. Its translation: CASSMGDRGSAGANVLTF.

The chain employs TRBV6-1 and TRBJ2-5, with D perhaps given as TRBD1 or TRBD2 (5 bases each). Trimming removed 6 bases from V and 5 bases from J, with 13 bases in between. Germline values: CDR1 MNHNS, CDR2 SASEGT. CDR3 length equals 13 residues. The CDR3 nucleotides are TGTGCCAGCAGGGGGGTTAGCCTGGAGACCCAGTACTTC. Encoded protein: CASRGVSLETQYF.

This chain joins TRBV20-1 and TRBJ2-2, with 8 bases lining up with TRBD2. CDR1 DFQATT and CDR2 SNEGSKA come from the germline V gene (reference sequence). J lost 7 bases, V lost 3 bases, and 1 base had no gene match. CDR3 length equals 12 residues. The CDR3 spells CSARGTSGELFF. CDR3 nucleotide sequence: TGCAGTGCTAGGGGGACTAGCGGGGAGCTGTTTTTT.

This clonotype has ten or more counts. The chain employs TRBV7-2 and TRBJ2-5; tentative D call: TRBD2 (6 bases). Between the trimmed V and J ends, which lost 5 bases and 5 bases, there was a span of 12 bases. CDR1 and CDR2 (germline): SGHTA, FQGNSA. This CDR3 is 13 amino acids long. CDR3 sequence: CASSPGLAETQYF. Here the CDR3 DNA reads TGTGCCAGCAGCCCTGGCCTAGCGGAGACCCAGTACTTC. The full variable domain, rest sourced from reference TRBV7-2 and TRBJ2-5, is GAGVSQSPSNKVTEKGKDVELRCDPISGHTALYWYRQSLGQGLEFLIYFQGNSAPDKSGLPSDRFSAERTGGSVSTLTIQRTQQEDSAVYLCASSPGLAETQYFGPGTRLLVL.

The chain uses TRBV20-1 and TRBJ2-7; 7 nucleotides align to TRBD1. The CDR3 covers 15 residues. The V gene's germline CDR1 is DFQATT and CDR2 SNEGSKA (reference sequence). The V and J ends lost 0 bases and 0 bases, in that order; junction bases with no gene match: 5. The CDR3 nucleotides are TGCAGTGCTAGAGAAATGACAGGGCGCTCCTACGAGCAGTACTTC. It is translated as CSAREMTGRSYEQYF.

The J gene is TRBJ2-7, the V gene TRBV7-2, with 8 bases fitting TRBD2. This CDR3 region has 13 residues. CDR1 and CDR2 (germline): SGHTA, FQGNSA. Trimming at V came to 5 bases and at J to 10 bases, leaving 10 bases not matched to a gene. The CDR3 DNA reads as TGTGCCAGCAGCCCGACCGGGACTAGAGTACAGTACTTC. Protein sequence: CASSPTGTRVQYF.

This chain joins TRBV6-1 and TRBJ1-5, with TRBD1 as a possible D gene (5 bases). Germline values: CDR1 MNHNS, CDR2 SASEGT. V was pared by 9 bases and J by 0 bases, with 18 bases between. The CDR3 sequence is 16 residues long. CDR3 bases: TGTGCCAGTCGGGACCCTAGCGGCTCTAGCAATCAGCCCCAGCATTTT. As protein: CASRDPSGSSNQPQHF.

V gene TRBV3-1 combines with J gene TRBJ1-2; maybe TRBD1 (5 bases). This CDR3 comprises 13 residues. V dropped 4 bases and J dropped 5 bases, with 11 bases sitting between them. Looked up from germline, CDR1 is LGHDT and CDR2 is YNNKEL (reference sequence). In DNA, the CDR3 is TGTGCCAGCAGCCTCCAGGGATTTTATGGCTACACCTTC. Its translation: CASSLQGFYGYTF.

This clonotype has at least ten counts. CDR3 sequence: CASTPLGGSPLHF. The CDR3 DNA follows: TGTGCCAGCACCCCTCTGGGGGGCTCACCCCTCCACTTT. This rearrangement joins TRBV28 to TRBJ1-6; D might be TRBD1 (6 bases). CDR1 and CDR2 from the germline V gene are MDHEN and SYDVKM. V lost 7 bases and J 10 bases, leaving 14 bases between the germline ends. CDR3 length equals 13 residues. Based on the CDR3 plus reference TRBV28 and TRBJ1-6, the full variable domain is DVKVTQSSRYLVKRTGEKVFLECVQDMDHENMFWYRQDPGLGLRLIYFSYDVKMKEKGDIPEGYSVSREKKERFSLILESASTNQTSMYLCASTPLGGSPLHFGNGTRLTVT.